The 15 T cell receptor beta chains presented below share a single source sample, sequenced in a study of T cell responses to AZD1222 COVID-19 vaccine. Here immunoSEQ multiplex PCR was the method, and the copy in TCRdb shows in-frame clones only, minus some. The data show about 140,000 clones, just over 85% seen once. The specimen comprised peripheral blood, sampled on day 0 of AZD1222 vaccination. The receptors here all came from an adult in good health.

This chain joins TRBV28 and TRBJ2-1; TRBD1 matches 10 bases. The CDR3 has 16 residues. CDR1 and CDR2 from the germline V gene are MDHEN and SYDVKM. With 3 bases clipped from V and 6 bases from J, the junction kept 8 bases outside the gene matches. The CDR3 spells CASSLTDRGLSNEQFF. The DNA of the CDR3 is TGTGCCAGCAGTTTGACTGACAGGGGGCTGAGCAATGAGCAGTTCTTC.

V usage is TRBV30 and J usage is TRBJ2-5; D is undetermined. CDR3 size: 11 residues. The V gene lost 2 bases and the J gene lost 3 bases, with 4 bases spanning the gap. The germline V gene encodes CDR1 GTSNPN and CDR2 SVGIG (reference sequence). CDR3 loop: CAWSLEETQYF. CDR3 bases: TGTGCCTGGAGTTTGGAAGAGACCCAGTACTTC.

The gene calls are TRBV5-6 and TRBJ2-7; possibly TRBD2 for D (6 bases). The germline V gene has CDR1 SGHDT and CDR2 YYEEEE. V was cut by 6 bases and J by 0 bases, with 16 bases left in between. The CDR3 length is 15 residues. CDR3 coding DNA: TGTGCCAGCATCCGATTTGGGGGGATCTCCTACGAGCAGTACTTC. Its translation is CASIRFGGISYEQYF. The variable domain in full, with the rest retrieved from reference TRBV5-6 and TRBJ2-7, is DAGVTQSPTHLIKTRGQQVTLRCSPKSGHDTVSWYQQALGQGPQFIFQYYEEEERQRGNFPDRFSGHQFPNYSSELNVNALLLGDSALYLCASIRFGGISYEQYFGPGTRLTVT.

This clone was found a few times. The V gene is TRBV30, the J gene TRBJ1-5; 10 positions agree with TRBD1. Per germline, CDR1 GTSNPN and CDR2 SVGIG (reference sequence). This CDR3 contains 16 residues. Losses at the gene ends were 2 bases for V and 2 bases for J; bases not matched to a gene: 6. The CDR3 coding sequence is TGTGCCTGGAGTTACACCGGGACAGGGGGCAATCAGCCCCAGCATTTT. Translation gives CAWSYTGTGGNQPQHF.

The CDR3 loop reads CASSMDRRSTEAFF. The CDR3 bases are TGTGCCAGTAGTATGGACAGGCGCTCTACTGAAGCTTTCTTT. V and J are TRBV19 and TRBJ1-1, with TRBD1 identical over 7 bases. The germline V gene encodes CDR1 LNHDA and CDR2 SQIVND (reference sequence). The V and J ends lost 3 bases and 5 bases, in that order; junction bases with no gene match: 6. The CDR3 covers 14 residues.

The rearrangement links TRBV10-2 to TRBJ1-2; D is unresolved. Germline CDR1 is WSHSY and CDR2 is SAAADI. V was cut by 3 bases and J by 0 bases, with 14 bases left in between. This CDR3 has 16 amino acids. Here the CDR3 reads CASSEHNSYPNYGYTF. CDR3 DNA: TGCGCCAGCAGTGAACACAACAGCTACCCTAACTATGGCTACACCTTC.

The chain employs TRBV6-4 and TRBJ2-2; D perhaps matches TRBD1 (6 bases). This CDR3 is 15 amino acids long. V was clipped by 2 bases and J by 3 bases, with 10 bases between them. CDR1 and CDR2 (germline): MRHNA, SNTAGT. The CDR3 region is CASSDAAGDTGELFF. The CDR3 DNA reads TGTGCCAGCAGTGACGCGGCAGGGGACACCGGGGAGCTGTTTTTT.

The chain has TRBV11-2 and TRBJ1-5; D might be TRBD1 (5 bases). Germline values: CDR1 SGHAT, CDR2 FQNNGV. This CDR3 is built from 13 residues. The V end lost 3 bases, the J end lost 4 bases, and 7 bases lay between the germline ends. The CDR3 DNA follows: TGTGCCAGCAGCTTGACAGATAATCAGCCCCAGCATTTT. This codes for CASSLTDNQPQHF.

V and J are TRBV10-3 and TRBJ2-3; D gene uncertain. The germline V gene encodes CDR1 ENHRY and CDR2 SYGVKD. The CDR3 consists of 13 residues. With 6 bases removed from V and 2 bases from J, the gap between germline ends came to 9 bases. The CDR3 sequence is CAIRGRSTDTQYF. Here the CDR3 DNA reads TGTGCCATCAGAGGTAGATCCACAGATACGCAGTATTTT.

This chain uses TRBV10-3 with TRBJ1-1; 10 bases fit TRBD1. From germline, CDR1 is ENHRY and CDR2 SYGVKD. V was clipped by 8 bases and J by 4 bases; unmatched bases: 10. The CDR3 runs to 15 residues. The CDR3 coding sequence is TGTGCCATCGCCCCGACAGGGGGCTTGGGCACTGAAGCTTTCTTT. Its protein product is CAIAPTGGLGTEAFF.

This sequence joins TRBV5-1 and TRBJ1-4; D is perhaps TRBD1 (6 bases). The germline CDR1 and CDR2 sequences are SGHRS and YFSETQ. This CDR3 contains 16 residues. Trimming pared 4 bases from V and 0 bases from J, leaving 13 bases between. CDR3 DNA sequence: TGCGCCAGCAGCGCTTGGGGGGCCCCAACTAATGAAAAACTGTTTTTT. This translates into CASSAWGAPTNEKLFF. Variable domain in full (rest from reference TRBV5-1 and TRBJ1-4): KAGVTQTPRYLIKTRGQQVTLSCSPISGHRSVSWYQQTPGQGLQFLFEYFSETQRNKGNFPGRFSGRQFSNSRSEMNVSTLELGDSALYLCASSAWGAPTNEKLFFGSGTQLSVL.

The CDR3 protein is CASSFDRHNQPQHF. Here the CDR3 DNA reads TGTGCCAGCAGCTTCGACAGACACAATCAGCCCCAGCATTTT. The chain is built from TRBV7-2 and TRBJ1-5, with D possibly matching TRBD1 (5 bases). The CDR3 covers 14 residues. V lost 3 bases, J lost 3 bases, and 9 bases lay in between. CDR1 is SGHTA and CDR2 is FQGNSA in the germline V gene. The variable domain in full, with the rest retrieved from reference TRBV7-2 and TRBJ1-5, is GAGVSQSPSNKVTEKGKDVELRCDPISGHTALYWYRQSLGQGLEFLIYFQGNSAPDKSGLPSDRFSAERTGGSVSTLTIQRTQQEDSAVYLCASSFDRHNQPQHFGDGTRLSIL.

The chain links TRBV7-9 to TRBJ2-1; D is possibly TRBD2 (5 bases). Trimming took off 10 bases at V and 2 bases at J, with 15 bases between the two ends. Per the germline V gene, CDR1 is SEHNR and CDR2 is FQNEAQ (reference sequence). The length of the CDR3 is 14 residues. CDR3 sequence: CATADRNTYNEQFF. The CDR3 region has the DNA TGTGCCACAGCGGACCGAAATACCTACAATGAGCAGTTCTTC.

V gene TRBV6-4 combines with J gene TRBJ1-4; 9 bases match TRBD1. Germline CDR1 MRHNA, CDR2 SNTAGT. There are 16 residues in the CDR3. With 6 bases clipped from V and 6 bases from J, the junction kept 11 bases outside the gene matches. CDR3 coding DNA: TGTGCCAGCAGCCCAGGATTGACAGGGGGTGATGAAAAACTGTTTTTT. Protein product: CASSPGLTGGDEKLFF.

The chain carries TRBV15 and TRBJ2-2; D is undetermined. CDR3 length: 17 amino acids. V was trimmed by 0 bases and J by 2 bases, leaving 13 bases between them. Germline lookup yields CDR1 LNHNV and CDR2 YYDKDF (reference sequence). The CDR3 loop reads CATSRDSPVANTGELFF. As DNA, the CDR3 is TGTGCCACCAGCAGAGATTCCCCGGTGGCAAACACCGGGGAGCTGTTTTTT. Full variable domain (remainder filled in from reference TRBV15 and TRBJ2-2): DAMVIQNPRYQVTQFGKPVTLSCSQTLNHNVMYWYQQKSSQAPKLLFHYYDKDFNNEADTPDNFQSRRPNTSFCFLDIRSPGLGDTAMYLCATSRDSPVANTGELFFGEGSRLTVL.